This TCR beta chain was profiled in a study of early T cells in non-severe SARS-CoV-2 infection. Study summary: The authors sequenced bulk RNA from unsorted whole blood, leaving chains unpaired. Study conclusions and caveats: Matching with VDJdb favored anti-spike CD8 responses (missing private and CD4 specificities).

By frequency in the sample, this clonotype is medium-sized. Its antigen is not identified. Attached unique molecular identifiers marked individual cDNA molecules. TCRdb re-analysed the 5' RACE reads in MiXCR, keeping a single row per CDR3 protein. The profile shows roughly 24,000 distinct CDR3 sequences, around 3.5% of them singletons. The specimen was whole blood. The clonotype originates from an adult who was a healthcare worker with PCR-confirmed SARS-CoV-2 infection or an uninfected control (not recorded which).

In nucleotides, the CDR3 is TGTGCCAGCAGTTTAGGTTACTATGGCTACACCTTC. Protein: CASSLGYYGYTF. The chain recombines TRBV28 with TRBJ1-2; D remains unclear. The CDR3 runs to 12 residues. Germline CDR1 and CDR2: MDHEN and SYDVKM. The V gene lost 2 bases and the J gene lost 3 bases, with 4 bases spanning the gap.